The next 3 T cell receptor beta chains were all read from a single sample in a study of T-cell reconstitution after alpha-beta-depleted transplantation in children. Unique molecular identifiers were built into the TCRbeta library. TCRdb analysed the PCR reads with MiXCR anew, one entry per CDR3 protein. This table has over 300,000 distinct CDR3 sequences, 9% to 12% appearing once. The sample consisted of PBMCs from the stem cell graft donor, taken from the stem cell graft. All receptors derive from a human donor who donated a stem cell graft to a child with acute lymphoblastic leukemia.

This clonotype was counted only a few times. The chain has TRBV5-1 and TRBJ1-1; D might be TRBD1 (6 bases). Trimming shortened V by 3 bases and J by 4 bases, and 16 bases separated the two germline ends. This CDR3 comprises 15 residues. Looked up from germline, CDR1 is SGHRS and CDR2 is YFSETQ. CDR3 bases: TGCGCCAGCAGCTGGCCTGACAGGACTATCACTGAAGCTTTCTTT. Translating it yields CASSWPDRTITEAFF.

The chain uses TRBV12-3 or TRBV12-4 and TRBJ1-2; 7 bases line up with TRBD1. J was trimmed by 0 bases and V by 1 base; bases with no gene match: 11. This CDR3 is built from 18 residues. CDR3 coding DNA: TGTGCCAGCAGTTTAGGACAGGGAGGATCTGCTGCTAACTATGGCTACACCTTC. Translating gives CASSLGQGGSAANYGYTF.

This clonotype was seen a few times. This chain joins TRBV6-2 or TRBV6-3 and TRBJ1-1, with D unresolved. The germline V gene has CDR1 MNHEY and CDR2 SVGEGT. The germline V and J ends were trimmed by 7 bases and 1 base, with 13 bases remaining between them. The CDR3 runs 14 residues. The CDR3 is CASMPPRTNTEAFF. The CDR3 DNA follows: TGTGCCAGCATGCCACCTCGGACGAACACTGAAGCTTTCTTT.